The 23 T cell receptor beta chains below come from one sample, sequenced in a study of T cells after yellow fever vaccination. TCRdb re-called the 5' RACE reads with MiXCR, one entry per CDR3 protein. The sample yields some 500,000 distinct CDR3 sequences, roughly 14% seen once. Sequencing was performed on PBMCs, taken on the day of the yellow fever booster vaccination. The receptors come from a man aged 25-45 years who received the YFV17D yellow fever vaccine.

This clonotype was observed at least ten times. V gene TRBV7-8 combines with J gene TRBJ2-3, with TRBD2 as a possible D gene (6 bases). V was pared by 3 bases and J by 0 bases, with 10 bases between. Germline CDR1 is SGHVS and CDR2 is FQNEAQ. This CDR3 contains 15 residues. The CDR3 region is CASSFGLASTDTQYF. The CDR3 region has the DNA TGTGCCAGCAGCTTCGGGCTAGCGAGCACAGATACGCAGTATTTT.

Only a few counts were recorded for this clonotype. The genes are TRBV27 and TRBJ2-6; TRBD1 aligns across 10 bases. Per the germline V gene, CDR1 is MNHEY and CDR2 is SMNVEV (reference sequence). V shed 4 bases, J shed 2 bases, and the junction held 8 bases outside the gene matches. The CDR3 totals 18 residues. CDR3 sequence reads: CASSSHRDRGAGANVLTF. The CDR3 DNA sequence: TGTGCCAGCAGTTCCCACCGGGACAGGGGAGCTGGGGCCAACGTCCTGACTTTC.

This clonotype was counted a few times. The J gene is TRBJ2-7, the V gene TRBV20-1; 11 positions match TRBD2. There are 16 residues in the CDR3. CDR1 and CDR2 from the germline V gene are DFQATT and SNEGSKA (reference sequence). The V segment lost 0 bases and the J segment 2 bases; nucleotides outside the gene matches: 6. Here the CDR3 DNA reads TGCAGTGCTAGAGATGTCACTAGCGGGAGTGCCTACGAGCAGTACTTC. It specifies CSARDVTSGSAYEQYF.

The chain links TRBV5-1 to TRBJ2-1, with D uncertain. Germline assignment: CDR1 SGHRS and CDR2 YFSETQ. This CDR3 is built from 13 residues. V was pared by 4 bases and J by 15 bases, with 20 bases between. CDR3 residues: CASSPSPPEPGFF. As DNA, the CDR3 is TGCGCCAGCAGCCCCTCTCCTCCGGAACCGGGGTTCTTC.

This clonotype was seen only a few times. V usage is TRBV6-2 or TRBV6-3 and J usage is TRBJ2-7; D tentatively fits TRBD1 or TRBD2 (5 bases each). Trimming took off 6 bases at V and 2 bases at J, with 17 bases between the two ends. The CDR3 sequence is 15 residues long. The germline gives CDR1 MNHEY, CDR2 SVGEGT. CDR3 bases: TGTGCCAGCAGGGTTGTCGGGACGGCCACCTACGAGCAGTACTTC. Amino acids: CASRVVGTATYEQYF.

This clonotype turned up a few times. The CDR3, as DNA: TGTGCCAGCAGCCAGGAGACTAGCGGGGGAAGCTCCTACGAGCAGTACTTC. This codes for CASSQETSGGSSYEQYF. This chain joins TRBV4-2 and TRBJ2-7; 12 nucleotides line up with TRBD2. The length of the CDR3 is 17 residues. CDR1 LGHNA and CDR2 YNFKEQ come from the germline V gene. V was clipped by 3 bases and J by 0 bases; unmatched bases: 6.

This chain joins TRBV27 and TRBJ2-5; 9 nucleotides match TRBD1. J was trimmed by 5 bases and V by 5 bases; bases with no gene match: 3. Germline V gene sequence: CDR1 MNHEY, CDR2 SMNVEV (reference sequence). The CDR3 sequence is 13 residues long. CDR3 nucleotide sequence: TGTGCCAGCAGTACAGGGGGCCGCGAGACCCAGTACTTC. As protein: CASSTGGRETQYF.

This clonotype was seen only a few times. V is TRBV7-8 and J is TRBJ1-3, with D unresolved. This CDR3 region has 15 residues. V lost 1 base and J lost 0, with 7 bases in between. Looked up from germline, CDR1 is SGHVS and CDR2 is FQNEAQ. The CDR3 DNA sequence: TGTGCCAGCAGCTTAGATTTCCACTCTGGAAACACCATATATTTT. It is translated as CASSLDFHSGNTIYF.

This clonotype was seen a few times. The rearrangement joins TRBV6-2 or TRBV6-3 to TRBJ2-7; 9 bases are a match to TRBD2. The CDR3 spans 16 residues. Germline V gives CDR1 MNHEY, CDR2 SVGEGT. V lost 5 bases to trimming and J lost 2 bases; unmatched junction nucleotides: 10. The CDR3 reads CASSRSRLAETYEQYF. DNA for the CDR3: TGTGCCAGCAGTCGCTCCCGACTAGCGGAGACCTACGAGCAGTACTTC.

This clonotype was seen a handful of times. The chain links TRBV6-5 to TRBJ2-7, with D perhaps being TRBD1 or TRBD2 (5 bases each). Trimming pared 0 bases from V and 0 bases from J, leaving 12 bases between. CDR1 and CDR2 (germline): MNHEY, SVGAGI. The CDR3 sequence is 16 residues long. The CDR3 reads CASSYSRGGPSYEQYF. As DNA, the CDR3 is TGTGCCAGCAGTTACTCGAGGGGCGGACCCTCCTACGAGCAGTACTTC.

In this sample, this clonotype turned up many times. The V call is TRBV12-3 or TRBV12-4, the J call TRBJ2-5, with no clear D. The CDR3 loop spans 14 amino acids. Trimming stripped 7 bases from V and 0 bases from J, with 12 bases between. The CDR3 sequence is CASKSSANQETQYF. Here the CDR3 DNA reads TGTGCCAGCAAGTCTTCAGCTAACCAAGAGACCCAGTACTTC.

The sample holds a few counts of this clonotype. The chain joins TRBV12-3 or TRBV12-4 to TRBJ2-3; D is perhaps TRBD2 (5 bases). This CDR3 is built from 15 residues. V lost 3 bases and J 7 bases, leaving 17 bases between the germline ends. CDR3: CASSFGNPPLHTQYF. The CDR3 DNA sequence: TGTGCCAGCAGTTTCGGGAACCCCCCACTACATACGCAGTATTTT.

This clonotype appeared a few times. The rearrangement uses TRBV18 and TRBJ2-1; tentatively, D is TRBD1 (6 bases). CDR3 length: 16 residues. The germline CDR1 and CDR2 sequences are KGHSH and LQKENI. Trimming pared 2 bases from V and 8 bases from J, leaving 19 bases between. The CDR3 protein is CASSPLPPQGSDEQFF. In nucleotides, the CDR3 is TGTGCCAGCTCACCATTACCTCCACAGGGAAGCGATGAGCAGTTCTTC. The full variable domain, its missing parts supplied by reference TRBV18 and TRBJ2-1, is NAGVMQNPRHLVRRRGQEARLRCSPMKGHSHVYWYRQLPEEGLKFMVYLQKENIIDESGMPKERFSAEFPKEGPSILRIQQVVRGDSAAYFCASSPLPPQGSDEQFFGPGTRLTVL.

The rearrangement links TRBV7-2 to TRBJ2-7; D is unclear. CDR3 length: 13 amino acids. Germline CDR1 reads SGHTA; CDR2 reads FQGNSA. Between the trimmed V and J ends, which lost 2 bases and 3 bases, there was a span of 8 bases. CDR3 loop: CASSLLGFYEQYF. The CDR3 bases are TGTGCCAGCAGCTTACTCGGGTTCTACGAGCAGTACTTC.

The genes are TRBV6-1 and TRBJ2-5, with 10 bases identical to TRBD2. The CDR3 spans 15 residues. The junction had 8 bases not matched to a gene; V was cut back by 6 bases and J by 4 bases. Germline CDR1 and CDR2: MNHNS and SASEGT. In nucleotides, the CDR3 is TGTGCCAGCAGGGTACTAGCGGGGATGGGAGAGACCCAGTACTTC. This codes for CASRVLAGMGETQYF.

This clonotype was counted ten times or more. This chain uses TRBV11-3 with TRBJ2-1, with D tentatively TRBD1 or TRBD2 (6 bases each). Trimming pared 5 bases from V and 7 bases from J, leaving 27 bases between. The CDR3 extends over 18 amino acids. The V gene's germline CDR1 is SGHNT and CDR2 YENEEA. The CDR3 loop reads CASSLGRQGQRGRNEQFF. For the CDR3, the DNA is TGTGCCAGCAGCCTAGGCCGTCAGGGGCAAAGGGGGAGGAATGAGCAGTTCTTC.

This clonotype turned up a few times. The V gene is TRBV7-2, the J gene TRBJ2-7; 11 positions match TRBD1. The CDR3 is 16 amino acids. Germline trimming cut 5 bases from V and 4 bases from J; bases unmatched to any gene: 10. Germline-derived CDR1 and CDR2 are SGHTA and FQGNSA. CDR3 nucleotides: TGTGCCAGCAGCCATAGCCGGGACAGGGGGGGATACGAGCAGTACTTC. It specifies CASSHSRDRGGYEQYF.

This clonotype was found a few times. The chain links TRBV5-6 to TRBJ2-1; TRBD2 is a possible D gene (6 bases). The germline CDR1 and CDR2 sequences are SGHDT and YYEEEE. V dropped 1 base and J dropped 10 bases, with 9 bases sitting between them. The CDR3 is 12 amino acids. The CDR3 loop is CASSLLATEQFF. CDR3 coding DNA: TGTGCCAGCAGCTTGCTAGCGACAGAGCAGTTCTTC.

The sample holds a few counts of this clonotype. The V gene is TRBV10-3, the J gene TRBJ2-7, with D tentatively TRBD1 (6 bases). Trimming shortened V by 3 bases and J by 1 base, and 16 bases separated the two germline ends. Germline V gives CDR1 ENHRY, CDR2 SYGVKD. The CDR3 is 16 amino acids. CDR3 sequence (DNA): TGTGCCATCAGTGATGTAATACAGGGTTCGTCCTACGAGCAGTACTTC. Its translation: CAISDVIQGSSYEQYF.

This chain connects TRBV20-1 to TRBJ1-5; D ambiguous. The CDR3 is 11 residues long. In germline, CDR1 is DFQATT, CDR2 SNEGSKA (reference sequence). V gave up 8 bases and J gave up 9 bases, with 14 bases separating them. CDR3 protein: CSYTHPGPQHF. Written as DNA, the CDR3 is TGCAGTTATACACATCCGGGGCCCCAGCATTTT.

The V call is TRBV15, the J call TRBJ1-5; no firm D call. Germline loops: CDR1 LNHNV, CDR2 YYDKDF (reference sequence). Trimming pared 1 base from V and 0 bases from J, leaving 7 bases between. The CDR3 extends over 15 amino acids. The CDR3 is CATSRAGYSNQPQHF. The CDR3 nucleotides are TGTGCCACCAGCAGAGCGGGTTATAGCAATCAGCCCCAGCATTTT.

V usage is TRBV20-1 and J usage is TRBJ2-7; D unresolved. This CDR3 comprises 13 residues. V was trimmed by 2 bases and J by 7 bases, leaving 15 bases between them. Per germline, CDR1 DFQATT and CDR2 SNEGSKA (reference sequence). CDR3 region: CSARHAGLWEQYF. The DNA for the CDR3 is TGCAGTGCTAGACACGCTGGGCTGTGGGAGCAGTACTTC.

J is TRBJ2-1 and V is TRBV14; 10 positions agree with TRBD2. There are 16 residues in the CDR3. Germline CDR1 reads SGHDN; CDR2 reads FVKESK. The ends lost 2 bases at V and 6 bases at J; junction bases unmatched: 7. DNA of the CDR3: TGTGCCAGCAGCCAATGGAGCGGGAGGGCCACCAATGAGCAGTTCTTC. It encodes CASSQWSGRATNEQFF.